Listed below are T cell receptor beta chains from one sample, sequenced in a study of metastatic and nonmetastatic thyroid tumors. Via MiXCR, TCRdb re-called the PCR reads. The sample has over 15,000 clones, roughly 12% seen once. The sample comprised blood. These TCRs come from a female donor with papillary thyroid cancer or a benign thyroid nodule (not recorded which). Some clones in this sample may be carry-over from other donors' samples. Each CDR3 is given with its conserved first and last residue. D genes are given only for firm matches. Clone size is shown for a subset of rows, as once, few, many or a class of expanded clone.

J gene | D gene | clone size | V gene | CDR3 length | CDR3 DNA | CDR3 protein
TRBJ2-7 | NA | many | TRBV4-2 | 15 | TGTGCCAGCAGCCAAGATTGGGATGTATCCTACGAGCAGTACTTC | CASSQDWDVSYEQYF
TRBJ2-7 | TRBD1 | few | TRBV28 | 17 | TGTGCCAGCAGTGCCCTATTAGTCCGGGACAGAGCCTACGAGCAGTACTTC | CASSALLVRDRAYEQYF
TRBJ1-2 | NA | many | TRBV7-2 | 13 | TGTGCCAGCAGCCCGGAGTCTAACTATGGCTACACCTTC | CASSPESNYGYTF
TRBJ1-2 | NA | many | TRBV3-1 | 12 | TGTGCCAGCAGCCAAGATGTTAGGAGCTACACCTTC | CASSQDVRSYTF
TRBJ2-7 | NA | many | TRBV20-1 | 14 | TGCAGTGCTAGAGACCGGGTCGGCTCTTACGAGCAGTACTTC | CSARDRVGSYEQYF
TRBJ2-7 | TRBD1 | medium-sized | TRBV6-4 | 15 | TGTGCCAGCAGCCTGGACAGGGACCTCTCCTACGAGCAGTACTTC | CASSLDRDLSYEQYF
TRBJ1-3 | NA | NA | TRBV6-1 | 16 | TGTGCCAGCAGCAACCTTCGGGCCATCTCTGGAAACACCATATATTTT | CASSNLRAISGNTIYF
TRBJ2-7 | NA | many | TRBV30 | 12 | TGTGCCTGGTCATCCGGGACCTACGAGCAGTACTTC | CAWSSGTYEQYF
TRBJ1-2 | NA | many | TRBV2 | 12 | TGTGCCACCAAAGAGCAGAGCTATGGCTACACCTTC | CATKEQSYGYTF
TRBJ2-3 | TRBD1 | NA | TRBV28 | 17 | TGTGCCAGCAGTGTCCCGGGACAGGGGACGGACACAGATACGCAGTATTTT | CASSVPGQGTDTDTQYF
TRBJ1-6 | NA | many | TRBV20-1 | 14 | TGCAGTGCTAGTTCGGGACGTTCGAATTCACCCCTCCACTTT | CSASSGRSNSPLHF
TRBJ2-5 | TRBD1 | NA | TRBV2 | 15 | TGTGCCAGCATGAGAAACAGGGGGCCCGATGAGACCCAGTACTTC | CASMRNRGPDETQYF
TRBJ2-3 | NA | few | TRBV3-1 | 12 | TGTGCCAGCAGCCAGATCAGGGGTACGCAGTATTTT | CASSQIRGTQYF
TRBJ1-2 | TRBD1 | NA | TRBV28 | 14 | TGTGCCAGCAGTTATAGGGTGGGGACAGTGGTGCACACCTTC | CASSYRVGTVVHTF
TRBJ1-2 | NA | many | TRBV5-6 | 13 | TGTGCCAGCAGCTTGCGAGGGGTTACAGGCTACACCTTC | CASSLRGVTGYTF
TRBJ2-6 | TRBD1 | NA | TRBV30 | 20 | TGTGCCTGGAGAAACAGGGGGCCGCAATCGTCCCTCTCTGGGGCCAACGTCCTGACTTTC | CAWRNRGPQSSLSGANVLTF
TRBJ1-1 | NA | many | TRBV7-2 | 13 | TGTGCCAGCAGCTTAGGTAAGGTCACTGAAGCTTTCTTT | CASSLGKVTEAFF
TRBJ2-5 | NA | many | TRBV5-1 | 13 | TGCGCCAGCAGCTTTCTAGCGAGAGAGACCCAGTACTTC | CASSFLARETQYF
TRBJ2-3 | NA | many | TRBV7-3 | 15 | TGTGCCAGCAGCCCAATGGGGGGCTTGACAGATACGCAGTATTTT | CASSPMGGLTDTQYF
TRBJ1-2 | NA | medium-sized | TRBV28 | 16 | TGTGCCAGCAGTTTATCGGGGAAGGCATGGGACTATGGCTACACCTTC | CASSLSGKAWDYGYTF
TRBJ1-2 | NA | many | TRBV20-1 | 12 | TGCAGTGCTGCGGACAGTAACTATGGCTACACCTTC | CSAADSNYGYTF
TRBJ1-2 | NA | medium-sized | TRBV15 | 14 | TGTGCCACCAGCAGAGGAGGGCAGCCTTATGGCTACACCTTC | CATSRGGQPYGYTF
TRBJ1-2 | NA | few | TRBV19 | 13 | TGTGCCAGTACCATGCCGACCTCCCGTGGCTACACCTTC | CASTMPTSRGYTF
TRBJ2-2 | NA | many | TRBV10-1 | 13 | TGCGCCAGCAGTAAGACAGTCCCCGGGGAGCTGTTTTTT | CASSKTVPGELFF
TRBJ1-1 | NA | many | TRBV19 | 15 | TGTGCCAGTACAGCCCTACAGGGAATTAACACTGAAGCTTTCTTT | CASTALQGINTEAFF
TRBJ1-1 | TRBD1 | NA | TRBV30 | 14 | TGTGCCTGGAATCGCCAGGGGGCCGGTACTGAAGCTTTCTTT | CAWNRQGAGTEAFF
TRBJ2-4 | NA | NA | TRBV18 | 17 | TGTGCCAGCTCACCACCGTGGGGGGTTGAGGCCAAAAACATTCAGTACTTC | CASSPPWGVEAKNIQYF
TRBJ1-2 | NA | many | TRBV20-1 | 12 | TGCGGTGCCTCGGGAGGGGGCTATGGCTACACCTTC | CGASGGGYGYTF
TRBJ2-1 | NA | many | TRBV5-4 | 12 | TGTGCCAGCAGTTCACAGGGAAATGAGCAGTTCTTC | CASSSQGNEQFF
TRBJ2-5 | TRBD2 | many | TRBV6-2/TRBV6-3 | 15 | TGTGCCAGCAGTTACCTAATAGCGGGAGAAGGGACCCAGTACTTC | CASSYLIAGEGTQYF
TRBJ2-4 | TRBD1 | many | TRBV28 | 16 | TGTGCCAGCAGTTTCCCAGGGGGATGGGCCAAAAACATTCAGTACTTC | CASSFPGGWAKNIQYF
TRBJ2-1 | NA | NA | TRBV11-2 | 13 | TGTGCCAGCATCTTAGAAGTATCGGGAGAGCAGTTCTTC | CASILEVSGEQFF
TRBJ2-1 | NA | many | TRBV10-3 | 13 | TGTGCCATCAGCCGAGCGACGGAAAATGAGCAGTTCTTC | CAISRATENEQFF
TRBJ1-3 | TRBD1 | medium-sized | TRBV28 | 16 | TGTGCCAGCAGCTCGGGGTCGACAGGGAAGGGAAACACCATATATTTT | CASSSGSTGKGNTIYF
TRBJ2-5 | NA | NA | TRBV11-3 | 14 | TGTGCCATCAGCTTAGACGGGGCCTCGGGGACCCAGTACTTC | CAISLDGASGTQYF
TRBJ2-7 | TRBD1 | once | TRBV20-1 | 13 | TGCAGTGCACCGGGACAGGGGCTTTGGGAGCAGTACTTC | CSAPGQGLWEQYF
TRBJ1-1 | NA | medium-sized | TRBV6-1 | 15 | TGTGCCAGCAGTTTTACCGGGACACTGGGCACTGAAGCTTTCTTT | CASSFTGTLGTEAFF
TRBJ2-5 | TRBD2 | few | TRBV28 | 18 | TGTGCCAGCAGTTTATATAAGAGGCTGGCGGGAGCGAGGGATACCCAGTACTTC | CASSLYKRLAGARDTQYF
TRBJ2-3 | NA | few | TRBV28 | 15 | TGTGCCAGCTCCGCCCCGGACAGAGGGGTAGATACGCAGTATTTT | CASSAPDRGVDTQYF
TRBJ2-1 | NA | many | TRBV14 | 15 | TGTGCCAGCAGCCAAGGAAGGTGGGAGGACAATGAGCAGTTCTTC | CASSQGRWEDNEQFF
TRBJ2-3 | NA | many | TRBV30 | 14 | TGTGCCTGGAGTGAAAACGGGGCCGGAGTTACGCAGTATTTT | CAWSENGAGVTQYF
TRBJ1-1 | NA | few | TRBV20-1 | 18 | TGCAGTGCTAGAGATAATGGGGTGCGGGGGGTCGCGAACACTGAAGCTTTCTTT | CSARDNGVRGVANTEAFF
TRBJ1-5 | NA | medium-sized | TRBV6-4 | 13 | TGTGCCAGCAGTAGGGAGGTGGGGCAGCCCCAGCATTTT | CASSREVGQPQHF
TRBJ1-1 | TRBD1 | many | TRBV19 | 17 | TGTGCCAGTAGCCGACAGGGGCCCTACTCCTTGAACACTGAAGCTTTCTTT | CASSRQGPYSLNTEAFF
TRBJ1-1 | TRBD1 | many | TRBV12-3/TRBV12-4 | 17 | TGTGCCAGCAGTTCCGCAAGGGACAGCTTCATGAACACTGAAGCTTTCTTT | CASSSARDSFMNTEAFF
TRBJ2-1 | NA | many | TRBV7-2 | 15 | TGTGCCAGCAGCTTAGTTTGGGGACCTTACAATGAGCAGTTCTTC | CASSLVWGPYNEQFF
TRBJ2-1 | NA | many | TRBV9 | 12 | TGTGCCAGCAGCGGATGGAGTAATGAGCAGTTCTTC | CASSGWSNEQFF
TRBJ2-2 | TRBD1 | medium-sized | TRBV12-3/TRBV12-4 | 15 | TGTGCCAGCAGTTCGGGACAGGGATACACCGGGGAGCTGTTTTTT | CASSSGQGYTGELFF
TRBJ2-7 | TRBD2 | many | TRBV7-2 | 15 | TGTGCCAGCAGCTTACTAGCGGGAGGTGCCCACGAGCAGTACTTC | CASSLLAGGAHEQYF
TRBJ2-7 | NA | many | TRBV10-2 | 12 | TGCGCCAGCATGGAGACAGGTTACGAGCAGTACTTC | CASMETGYEQYF
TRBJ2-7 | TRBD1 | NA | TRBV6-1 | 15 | TGTGCCAGCAGGGTGGGACAGGGGGCGAGCGACGAGCAGTACTTC | CASRVGQGASDEQYF
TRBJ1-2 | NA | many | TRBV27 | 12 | TGTGCCAGCAGAGCACCTTTCGTTGGCTACACCTTC | CASRAPFVGYTF
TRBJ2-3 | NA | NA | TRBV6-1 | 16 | TGTGCCAGCAGTGCGACAACGGACAGCCCAGTAGATACGCAGTATTTT | CASSATTDSPVDTQYF
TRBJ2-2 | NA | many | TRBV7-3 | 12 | TGTGCCAGCAGTGACTACACCGGGGAGCTGTTTTTT | CASSDYTGELFF
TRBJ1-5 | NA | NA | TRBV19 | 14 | TGTGCCAGTAGTAGAGGACCGGACGGGCAGCCCCAGCATTTT | CASSRGPDGQPQHF